The 18 T cell receptor beta chains below all came from one sample that was sequenced in a study of blood T cell repertoires in COVID-19. Using immunoSEQ multiplex PCR, the repertoire was profiled, and TCRdb retains in-frame clones only, with some absent. The table has 250,000 to 300,000 clones, approximately 82% seen once. The material sequenced was peripheral blood. These receptors all come from an older man with acute or convalescent COVID-19.

J is TRBJ1-2 and V is TRBV6-6, with 7 nucleotides matching TRBD1. Trimming took 7 bases from V and 1 from J; bases not matched to a gene: 12. The CDR3 has 16 residues. Germline CDR1 and CDR2: MNHNY and SVGAGI (reference sequence). DNA for the CDR3: TGTGCCAGCACCGGAAACCGGGACAGTGTTAACTATGGCTACACCTTC. This sequence encodes CASTGNRDSVNYGYTF.

This clone was counted a few times. CDR3 loop: CASGVRGFVGNTIYF. In DNA form, the CDR3 reads TGCGCCAGCGGCGTGCGGGGGTTCGTTGGAAACACCATATATTTT. The chain combines TRBV5-1 with TRBJ1-3; D might be TRBD1 (5 bases). Trimming took 7 bases from V and 3 from J, leaving 17 bases between them. The length of the CDR3 is 15 residues. The V gene's germline CDR1 is SGHRS and CDR2 YFSETQ.

This clone appeared a single time. V and J are TRBV6-5 and TRBJ2-3, with 8 bases fitting TRBD1. This CDR3 is 14 amino acids long. V was clipped by 5 bases and J by 6 bases; unmatched bases: 7. The germline V gene encodes CDR1 MNHEY and CDR2 SVGAGI. The CDR3: CASSPGQGVDTQYF. The CDR3 DNA is TGTGCCAGCAGTCCTGGACAGGGAGTCGATACGCAGTATTTT.

CDR3 sequence: CASTSGTGYYNEQFF. Written as DNA, the CDR3 is TGTGCCAGCACCTCCGGGACAGGCTATTACAATGAGCAGTTCTTC. This chain joins TRBV6-5 and TRBJ2-1; 8 bases agree with TRBD1. The CDR3 covers 15 residues. With 7 bases clipped from V and 4 bases from J, the junction kept 9 bases outside the gene matches. Germline CDR1 reads MNHEY; CDR2 reads SVGAGI.

CDR3 sequence: CATKRELLTDTQYF. In nucleotides, the CDR3 is TGTGCCACCAAGCGGGAACTACTCACAGATACGCAGTATTTT. This rearrangement joins TRBV11-2 to TRBJ2-3, with 7 bases aligning to TRBD2. Per the germline V gene, CDR1 is SGHAT and CDR2 is FQNNGV. The CDR3 consists of 14 residues. Trimming cost V 10 bases and J 2 bases; bases outside gene matches: 9.

A single count supports this clone. This chain connects TRBV19 to TRBJ1-6; no clear D gene. CDR3 length: 15 residues. CDR1 and CDR2 from the germline V gene are LNHDA and SQIVND (reference sequence). V shed 6 bases and J shed 7 bases, with 16 bases lying between them. The CDR3 DNA reads as TGTGCCAGTAGGACCTTCGACGGAGAAAATTCACCCCTCCACTTT. It translates to CASRTFDGENSPLHF. The whole variable domain, filled in from reference TRBV19 and TRBJ1-6, reads DGGITQSPKYLFRKEGQNVTLSCEQNLNHDAMYWYRQDPGQGLRLIYYSQIVNDFQKGDIAEGYSVSREKKESFPLTVTSAQKNPTAFYLCASRTFDGENSPLHFGNGTRLTVT.

The chain is built from TRBV20-1 and TRBJ1-1; D is unresolved. Trimming shortened V by 5 bases and J by 4 bases, and 8 bases separated the two germline ends. The CDR3 has 11 residues. Germline values: CDR1 DFQATT, CDR2 SNEGSKA (reference sequence). CDR3 sequence (DNA): TGCAGTGCTCTCCGCGTCACTGAAGCTTTCTTT. Encoded protein: CSALRVTEAFF.

This clone showed up just a few times. V gene TRBV5-1 combines with J gene TRBJ2-7, with D perhaps TRBD1 (6 bases). CDR3 length equals 14 residues. Germline V lookup: CDR1 SGHRS, CDR2 YFSETQ. The V end was cut by 4 bases, the J end by 0 bases, with 11 bases between. The CDR3 reads CASSLQGPSYEQYF. The CDR3 region has the DNA TGCGCCAGCAGCCTACAGGGTCCCTCCTACGAGCAGTACTTC.

This CDR3 is CASSPPGAENPYNEQFF. The DNA for the CDR3 is TGTGCCAGCTCACCACCAGGGGCAGAGAACCCCTACAATGAGCAGTTCTTC. The V call is TRBV18, the J call TRBJ2-1; tentative D call: TRBD1 (5 bases). With 0 bases removed from V and 2 bases from J, the gap between germline ends came to 14 bases. This CDR3 region has 17 residues. The V gene's germline CDR1 is KGHSH and CDR2 LQKENI.

The chain carries TRBV9 and TRBJ2-3; tentative D call: TRBD2 (6 bases). Trimming left V 1 base short and J 0 bases short, with 15 bases between. Germline V gene lookup returns CDR1 SGDLS and CDR2 YYNGEE. The CDR3 runs to 17 residues. The CDR3 sequence is CASSVTGAETSTDTQYF. The CDR3 DNA reads TGTGCCAGCAGCGTAACGGGAGCGGAAACTAGCACAGATACGCAGTATTTT.

This chain connects TRBV19 to TRBJ2-1, with D maybe TRBD2 (5 bases). The CDR3 runs 13 residues. Germline CDR1 and CDR2: LNHDA and SQIVND (reference sequence). Trimming stripped 3 bases from V and 9 bases from J, with 12 bases between. CDR3 in amino acids: CASSIRPGSEQFF. Here the CDR3 DNA reads TGTGCCAGTAGTATCAGACCGGGGAGTGAGCAGTTCTTC. Drawing the rest from reference TRBV19 and TRBJ2-1, the complete variable domain is DGGITQSPKYLFRKEGQNVTLSCEQNLNHDAMYWYRQDPGQGLRLIYYSQIVNDFQKGDIAEGYSVSREKKESFPLTVTSAQKNPTAFYLCASSIRPGSEQFFGPGTRLTVL.

The chain recombines TRBV5-1 with TRBJ1-1, with a possible D match to TRBD1 (5 bases). This CDR3 has 14 residues. V lost 4 bases to trimming and J lost 1 base, with 11 bases between them. Germline lookup yields CDR1 SGHRS and CDR2 YFSETQ. The DNA of the CDR3 is TGCGCCAGCAGCGTAACGACAGCGAACACTGAAGCTTTCTTT. Translating gives CASSVTTANTEAFF. Complete variable domain (other parts from reference TRBV5-1 and TRBJ1-1): KAGVTQTPRYLIKTRGQQVTLSCSPISGHRSVSWYQQTPGQGLQFLFEYFSETQRNKGNFPGRFSGRQFSNSRSEMNVSTLELGDSALYLCASSVTTANTEAFFGQGTRLTVV.

In this sample, this clone turned up once. The chain employs TRBV5-1 and TRBJ1-1; 7 bases fit TRBD1. The CDR3 is 16 amino acids. Germline CDR1 SGHRS, CDR2 YFSETQ. J lost 0 bases, V lost 0 bases, and 5 bases had no gene match. The CDR3 DNA follows: TGCGCCAGCAGCTTGGGGGGGACAGCGATGAACACTGAAGCTTTCTTT. Amino acid sequence: CASSLGGTAMNTEAFF.

The genes are TRBV5-8 and TRBJ2-2; TRBD2 aligns across 7 bases. The V gene's germline CDR1 is SGHTS and CDR2 YDEGEE. This CDR3 is built from 14 residues. V was pared by 5 bases and J by 3 bases, with 4 bases of the junction left unmatched. The CDR3 reads CASSTGRYTGELFF. CDR3 in DNA: TGTGCCAGCAGTACCGGGAGGTACACCGGGGAGCTGTTTTTT.

This rearrangement joins TRBV19 to TRBJ1-2; 8 nucleotides align to TRBD1. The germline CDR1 and CDR2 sequences are LNHDA and SQIVND (reference sequence). This CDR3 contains 13 residues. V was clipped by 7 bases and J by 8 bases; unmatched bases: 9. CDR3 in DNA: TGTGCCAGTACGTTCCAGGGGGCTTCGGGCTACACCTTC. Protein product: CASTFQGASGYTF.

The V gene is TRBV11-2, the J gene TRBJ2-7; weak D call: TRBD2 (5 bases). V lost 4 bases, J lost 1 base, and 17 bases lay in between. Germline values: CDR1 SGHAT, CDR2 FQNNGV. This CDR3 has 16 residues. For the CDR3, the DNA is TGTGCCAGCAGCTCCCGCTTCGTGAGGGATTCCTACGAGCAGTACTTC. This gives the protein CASSSRFVRDSYEQYF. The whole variable domain, filled in from reference TRBV11-2 and TRBJ2-7, reads EAGVAQSPRYKIIEKRQSVAFWCNPISGHATLYWYQQILGQGPKLLIQFQNNGVVDDSQLPKDRFSAERLKGVDSTLKIQPAKLEDSAVYLCASSSRFVRDSYEQYFGPGTRLTVT.

Worth noting for this clone: Other DNA sequences from this sample encode an identical CDR3 as well. V usage is TRBV7-3 and J usage is TRBJ2-2; the D gene is possibly TRBD2 (6 bases). CDR1 and CDR2 from the germline V gene are SGHTA and FQGTGA. With 1 base removed from V and 7 bases from J, the gap between germline ends came to 7 bases. CDR3 length equals 13 residues. CDR3 amino acids: CASSLNSGGELFF. CDR3 nucleotides: TGTGCCAGCAGCTTAAATAGCGGCGGGGAGCTGTTTTTT.

The chain couples TRBV2 to TRBJ2-1, with TRBD2 matching over 10 bases. The V gene's germline CDR1 is SNHLY and CDR2 FYNNEI. CDR3 length: 15 residues. J lost 8 bases, V lost 4 bases, and 8 bases had no gene match. In DNA form, the CDR3 reads TGTGCCAGCAGTGCGAGAGCGGGAGGGCCCTATGAGCAGTTCTTC. Its protein product is CASSARAGGPYEQFF.